This TCR beta chain was documented in a study of T cell changes during pregnancy in multiple sclerosis. Sequencing was performed with immunoSEQ multiplex PCR; in TCRdb, only in-frame clones are kept and a portion is missing. The data hold fewer than 75,000 clones, with more than 85% observed a single time. The CDR3 runs to 15 residues. J lost 4 bases, V lost 4 bases, and 5 bases had no gene match. Germline CDR1 reads SGHNT; CDR2 reads YYREEE (reference sequence). The sequence was obtained from a female donor with multiple sclerosis, enrolled in a pregnancy study. This rearrangement joins TRBV5-4 to TRBJ2-2; 9 positions agree with TRBD1. This material consisted of peripheral blood, taken in the first trimester of pregnancy. The CDR3: CASSPTGGTTGELFF. CDR3 nucleotide sequence: TGTGCCAGCAGCCCTACAGGGGGCACCACCGGGGAGCTGTTTTTT.